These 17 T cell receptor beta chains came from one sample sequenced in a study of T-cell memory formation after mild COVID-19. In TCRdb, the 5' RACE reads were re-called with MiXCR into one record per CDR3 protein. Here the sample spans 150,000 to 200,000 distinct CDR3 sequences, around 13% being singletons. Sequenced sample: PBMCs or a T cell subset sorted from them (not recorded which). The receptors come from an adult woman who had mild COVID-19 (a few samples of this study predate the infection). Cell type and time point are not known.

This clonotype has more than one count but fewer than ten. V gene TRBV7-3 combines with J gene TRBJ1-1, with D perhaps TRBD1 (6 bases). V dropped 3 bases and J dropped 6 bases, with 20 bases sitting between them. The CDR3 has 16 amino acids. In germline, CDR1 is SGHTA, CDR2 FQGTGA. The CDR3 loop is CASSFLRQERVSEAFF. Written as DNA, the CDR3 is TGTGCCAGCAGCTTTTTGAGACAGGAAAGGGTTTCTGAAGCTTTCTTT.

The CDR3 sequence: CSARWDSSYEQYF. The DNA of the CDR3 is TGCAGTGCTAGATGGGACAGCTCCTACGAGCAGTACTTC. This chain joins TRBV20-1 and TRBJ2-7, with 7 bases matching TRBD1. J was trimmed by 0 bases and V by 2 bases; bases with no gene match: 1. This CDR3 spans 13 amino acids. In germline, CDR1 is DFQATT, CDR2 SNEGSKA (reference sequence).

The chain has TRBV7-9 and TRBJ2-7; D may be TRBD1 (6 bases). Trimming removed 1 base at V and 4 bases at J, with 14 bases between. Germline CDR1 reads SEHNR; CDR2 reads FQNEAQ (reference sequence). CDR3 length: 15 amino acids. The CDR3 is CASSLVGQGMYEQYF. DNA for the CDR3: TGTGCCAGCAGCTTAGTGGGGCAGGGGATGTACGAGCAGTACTTC.

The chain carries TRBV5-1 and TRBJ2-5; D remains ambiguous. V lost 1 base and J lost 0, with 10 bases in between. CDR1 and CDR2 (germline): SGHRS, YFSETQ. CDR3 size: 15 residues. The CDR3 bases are TGCGCCAGCAGCTTGCAAGGTGCTTACCAAGAGACCCAGTACTTC. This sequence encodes CASSLQGAYQETQYF. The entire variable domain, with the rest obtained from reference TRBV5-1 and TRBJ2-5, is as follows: KAGVTQTPRYLIKTRGQQVTLSCSPISGHRSVSWYQQTPGQGLQFLFEYFSETQRNKGNFPGRFSGRQFSNSRSEMNVSTLELGDSALYLCASSLQGAYQETQYFGPGTRLLVL.

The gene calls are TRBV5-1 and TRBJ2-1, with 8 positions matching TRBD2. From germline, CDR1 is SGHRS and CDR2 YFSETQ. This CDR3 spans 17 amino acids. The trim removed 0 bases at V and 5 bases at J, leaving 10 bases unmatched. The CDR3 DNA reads TGCGCCAGCAGCTTGGTAACCGGGACTAGAGGGAACAATGAGCAGTTCTTC. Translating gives CASSLVTGTRGNNEQFF.

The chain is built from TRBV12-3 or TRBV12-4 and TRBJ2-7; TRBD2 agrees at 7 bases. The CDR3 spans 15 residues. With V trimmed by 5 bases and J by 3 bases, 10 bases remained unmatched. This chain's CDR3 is CASSAEVAGFYEQYF. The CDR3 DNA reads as TGTGCCAGCAGTGCCGAGGTAGCGGGTTTCTACGAGCAGTACTTC.

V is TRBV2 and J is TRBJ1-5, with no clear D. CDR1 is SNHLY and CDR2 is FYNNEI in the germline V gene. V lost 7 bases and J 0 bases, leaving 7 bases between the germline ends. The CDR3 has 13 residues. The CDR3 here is CASKDGSNQPQHF. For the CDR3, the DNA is TGTGCCAGCAAAGACGGTAGCAATCAGCCCCAGCATTTT.

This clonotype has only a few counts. CDR3 residues: CATSGLAGGRLDQETQYF. In DNA, the CDR3 is TGTGCCACCAGCGGTCTAGCGGGGGGGCGCCTGGATCAAGAGACCCAGTACTTC. The rearrangement links TRBV15 to TRBJ2-5; 12 positions match TRBD2. V trimming: 5 bases; J trimming: 2 bases; junction bases outside the gene matches: 12. This CDR3 has 18 residues. CDR1 is LNHNV and CDR2 is YYDKDF in the germline V gene (reference sequence).

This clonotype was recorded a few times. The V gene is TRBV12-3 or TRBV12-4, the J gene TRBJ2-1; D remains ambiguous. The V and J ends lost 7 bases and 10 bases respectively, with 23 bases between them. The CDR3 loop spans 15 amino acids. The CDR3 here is CASTESIGGSREQFF. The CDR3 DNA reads TGTGCCAGCACCGAGAGTATAGGTGGATCCCGGGAGCAGTTCTTC.

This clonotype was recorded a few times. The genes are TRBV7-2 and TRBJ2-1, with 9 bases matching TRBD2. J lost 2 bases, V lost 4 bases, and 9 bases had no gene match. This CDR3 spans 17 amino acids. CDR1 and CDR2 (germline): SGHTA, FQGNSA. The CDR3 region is CASSSLAGAAPYNEQFF. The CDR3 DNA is TGTGCCAGCAGCTCCTTAGCGGGAGCGGCCCCCTACAATGAGCAGTTCTTC.

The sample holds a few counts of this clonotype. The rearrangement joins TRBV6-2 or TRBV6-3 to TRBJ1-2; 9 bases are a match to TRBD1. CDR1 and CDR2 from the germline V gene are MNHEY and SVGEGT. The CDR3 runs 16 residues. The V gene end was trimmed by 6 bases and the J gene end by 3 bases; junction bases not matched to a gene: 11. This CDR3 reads CASRTVQGARDYGYTF. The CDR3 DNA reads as TGTGCCAGCAGAACCGTACAGGGGGCGCGGGACTATGGCTACACCTTC.

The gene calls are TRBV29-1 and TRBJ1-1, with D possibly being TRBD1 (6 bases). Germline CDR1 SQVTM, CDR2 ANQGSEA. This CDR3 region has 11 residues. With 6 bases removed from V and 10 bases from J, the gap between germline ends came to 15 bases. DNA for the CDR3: TGCAGCGTCGGGGGCCCAACGGCAGCTTTCTTT. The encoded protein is CSVGGPTAAFF.

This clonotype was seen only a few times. Here the CDR3 DNA reads TGTGCCAGCAGCTTTCGACCGGGGGAAGAGACCCAGTACTTC. It translates to CASSFRPGEETQYF. The chain carries TRBV5-5 and TRBJ2-5; a weak D match, TRBD2 (6 bases). The CDR3 spans 14 residues. Germline CDR1 reads SGHKS; CDR2 reads YYEKEE (reference sequence). The V and J ends lost 2 bases and 3 bases respectively, with 11 bases between them.

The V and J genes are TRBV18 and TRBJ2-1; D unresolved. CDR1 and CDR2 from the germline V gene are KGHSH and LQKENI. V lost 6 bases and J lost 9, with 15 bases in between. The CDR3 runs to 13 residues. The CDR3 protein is CASSPGSDGEQFF. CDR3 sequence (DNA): TGTGCCAGCTCGCCCGGTTCGGACGGTGAGCAGTTCTTC.

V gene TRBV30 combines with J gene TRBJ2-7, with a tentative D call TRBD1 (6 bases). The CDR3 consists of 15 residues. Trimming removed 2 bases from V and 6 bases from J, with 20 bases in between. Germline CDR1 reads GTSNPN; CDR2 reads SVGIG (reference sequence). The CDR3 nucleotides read TGTGCCTGGAGTACAGGGACGGGCCTCGGCGTCGAGCAGTACTTC. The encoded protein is CAWSTGTGLGVEQYF.

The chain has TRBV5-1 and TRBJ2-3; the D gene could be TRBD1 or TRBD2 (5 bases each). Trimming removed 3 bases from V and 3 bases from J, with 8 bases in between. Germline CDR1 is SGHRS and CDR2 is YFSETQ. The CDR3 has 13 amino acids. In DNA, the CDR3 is TGCGCCAGCAGCTCCGAGGGGACAGATACGCAGTATTTT. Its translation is CASSSEGTDTQYF.

The chain's CDR3 is CASSYKLAGYEQYF. The CDR3 nucleotides read TGTGCCAGCAGTTATAAACTAGCGGGCTACGAGCAGTACTTC. This chain uses TRBV6-5 with TRBJ2-7; 9 nucleotides align to TRBD2. V lost 3 bases, J lost 3 bases, and 3 bases stayed unmatched. The germline V gene has CDR1 MNHEY and CDR2 SVGAGI. This CDR3 contains 14 residues.